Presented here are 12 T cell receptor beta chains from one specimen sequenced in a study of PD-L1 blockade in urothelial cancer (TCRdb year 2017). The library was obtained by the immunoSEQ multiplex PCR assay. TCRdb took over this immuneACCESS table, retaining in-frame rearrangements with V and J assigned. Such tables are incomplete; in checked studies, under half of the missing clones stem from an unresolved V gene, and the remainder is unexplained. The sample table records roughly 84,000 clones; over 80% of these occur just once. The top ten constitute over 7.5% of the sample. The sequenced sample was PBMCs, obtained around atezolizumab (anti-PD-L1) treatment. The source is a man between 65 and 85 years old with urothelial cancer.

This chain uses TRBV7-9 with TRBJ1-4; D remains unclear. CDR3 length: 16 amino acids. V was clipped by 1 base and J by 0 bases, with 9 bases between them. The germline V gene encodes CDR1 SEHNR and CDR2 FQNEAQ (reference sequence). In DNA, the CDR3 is TGTGCCAGCAGCTTAGAGTACGGAGCAACTAATGAAAAACTGTTTTTT. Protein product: CASSLEYGATNEKLFF.

CDR3 region: CASSIGSAFPGQEGYTF. Here the CDR3 DNA reads TGTGCCAGTAGTATAGGGTCCGCGTTTCCAGGTCAGGAAGGCTACACCTTC. This chain joins TRBV19 and TRBJ1-2; no clear D. This CDR3 has 17 residues. CDR1 and CDR2 from the germline V gene are LNHDA and SQIVND (reference sequence). The V gene lost 1 base and the J gene lost 8 bases, with 23 bases spanning the gap.

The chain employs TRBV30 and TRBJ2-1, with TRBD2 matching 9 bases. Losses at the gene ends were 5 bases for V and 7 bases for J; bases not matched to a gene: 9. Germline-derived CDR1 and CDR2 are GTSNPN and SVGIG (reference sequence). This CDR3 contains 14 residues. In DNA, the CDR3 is TGTGCCTGGGAGCCTAGCGGGATAAGGAATGAGCAGTTCTTC. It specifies CAWEPSGIRNEQFF.

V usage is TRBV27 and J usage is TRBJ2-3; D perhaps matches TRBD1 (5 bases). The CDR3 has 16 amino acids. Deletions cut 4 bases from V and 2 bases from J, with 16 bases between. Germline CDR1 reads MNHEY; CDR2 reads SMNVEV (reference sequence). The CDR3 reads CASSSQQGLDTDTQYF. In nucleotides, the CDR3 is TGTGCCAGCAGTTCACAGCAGGGTCTGGACACAGATACGCAGTATTTT.

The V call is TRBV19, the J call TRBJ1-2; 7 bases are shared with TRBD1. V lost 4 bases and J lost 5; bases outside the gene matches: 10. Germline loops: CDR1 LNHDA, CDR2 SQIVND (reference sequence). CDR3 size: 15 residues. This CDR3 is CASSTTGQVLYGYTF. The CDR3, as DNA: TGTGCCAGTAGTACAACCGGACAGGTTCTATATGGCTACACCTTC.

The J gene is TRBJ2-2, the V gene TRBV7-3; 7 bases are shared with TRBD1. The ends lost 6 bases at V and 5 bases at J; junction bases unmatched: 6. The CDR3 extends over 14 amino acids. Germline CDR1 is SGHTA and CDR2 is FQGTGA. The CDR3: CASSRSGGTGELFF. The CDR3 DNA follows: TGTGCCAGCAGTAGGTCAGGGGGAACCGGGGAGCTGTTTTTT.

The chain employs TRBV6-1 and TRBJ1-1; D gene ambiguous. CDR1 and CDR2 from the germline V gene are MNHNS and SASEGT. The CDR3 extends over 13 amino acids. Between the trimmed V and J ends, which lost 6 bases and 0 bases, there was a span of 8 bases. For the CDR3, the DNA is TGTGCCAGCAGACCTCTAATGAACACTGAAGCTTTCTTT. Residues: CASRPLMNTEAFF.

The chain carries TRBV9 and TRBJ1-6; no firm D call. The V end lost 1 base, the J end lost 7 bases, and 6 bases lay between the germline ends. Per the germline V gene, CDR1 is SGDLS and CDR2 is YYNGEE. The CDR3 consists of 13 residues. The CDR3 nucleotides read TGTGCCAGCAGCGTAAACAGCAATTCACCCCTCCACTTT. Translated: CASSVNSNSPLHF.

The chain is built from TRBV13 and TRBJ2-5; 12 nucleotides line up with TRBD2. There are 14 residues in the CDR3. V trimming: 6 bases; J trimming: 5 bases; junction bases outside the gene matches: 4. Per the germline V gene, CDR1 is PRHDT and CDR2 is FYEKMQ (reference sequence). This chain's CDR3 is CASRSSGGAETQYF. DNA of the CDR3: TGTGCCAGCAGATCTAGCGGGGGGGCCGAGACCCAGTACTTC.

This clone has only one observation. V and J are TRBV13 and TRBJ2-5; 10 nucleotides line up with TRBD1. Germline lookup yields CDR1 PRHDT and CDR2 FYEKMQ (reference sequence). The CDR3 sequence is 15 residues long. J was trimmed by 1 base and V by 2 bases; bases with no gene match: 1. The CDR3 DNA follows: TGTGCCAGCAGCTTACGACAGGGGGCCCAAGAGACCCAGTACTTC. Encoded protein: CASSLRQGAQETQYF.

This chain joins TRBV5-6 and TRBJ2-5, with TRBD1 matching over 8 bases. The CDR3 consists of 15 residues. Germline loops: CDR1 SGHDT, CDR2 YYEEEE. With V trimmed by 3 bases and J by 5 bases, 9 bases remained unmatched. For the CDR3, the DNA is TGTGCCAGCAGCTCCCGGACAGGGAGGAGGGAGACCCAGTACTTC. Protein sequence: CASSSRTGRRETQYF.

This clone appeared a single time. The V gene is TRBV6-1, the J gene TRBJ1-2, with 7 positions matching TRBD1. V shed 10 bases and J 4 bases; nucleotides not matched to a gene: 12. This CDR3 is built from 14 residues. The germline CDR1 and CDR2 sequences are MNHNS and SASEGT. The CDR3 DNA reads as TGTGCCACCACTTTTCAGGGGGACTTCTATGGCTACACCTTC. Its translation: CATTFQGDFYGYTF.